This TCR beta chain came from a study of cytomegalovirus exposure and HLA in healthy donors. In the study overall: An early data release held some 89 million unique TCRs from HLA-typed donors. Points from the study as a whole: According to the study, roughly 160 TCR beta chains were cytomegalovirus-associated. Highly shared variants forming one cluster were likely a sequencing artifact. Apparent HLA restriction characterized most CMV-associated TCR beta chains in a later analysis.

A single count supports this clone. Its antigen is undetermined. Germline V lookup: CDR1 SGDLS, CDR2 YYNGEE. This CDR3 comprises 15 residues. V dropped 3 bases and J dropped 7 bases, with 16 bases sitting between them. The PCR ran on 60 Vbeta and 13 Jbeta primers. TCRdb keeps only in-frame clones here, not all; method: immunoSEQ multiplex PCR. The data show about 140,000 clones, with around 77% seen just once and 4.5% to 6% held by the top ten. The chain has TRBV9 and TRBJ2-2; perhaps TRBD1 as D (5 bases). The TCR was taken from a woman in her fifties or sixties in good health and CMV-seronegative. Sequencing was done on a sample of PBMCs. CDR3 DNA: TGTGCCAGCAGCGGGGGAATAGGGGCTAGCGGGGAGCTGTTTTTT. It encodes CASSGGIGASGELFF. The variable domain in full, completed from reference TRBV9 and TRBJ2-2, reads DSGVTQTPKHLITATGQRVTLRCSPRSGDLSVYWYQQSLDQGLQFLIQYYNGEERAKGNILERFSAQQFPDLHSELNLSSLELGDSALYFCASSGGIGASGELFFGEGSRLTVL.